Sequencing of this TCR beta chain was carried out in a study of post-analysis software for immune sequencing data. Study-level background: Relapsing-remitting, secondary progressive and progressive-relapsing forms made up the multiple sclerosis disease courses.

Turning to this clonotype: Its antigen remains unknown.

General study results and limits: Samples sharing a preparation batch grouped tightly together when assessed by F measure. Patients with multiple sclerosis recorded significantly lower normalized Chao1 diversity than controls, the study found.

cDNA libraries of TCR beta carried unique molecular identifiers. Researchers reported roughly 0.5 million cDNA molecules coming from roughly 0.93 to 9.6 million T cells. MiXCR, applied by TCRdb to the PCR reads, yields one record per CDR3 protein. This sample yields 350,000 to 500,000 distinct CDR3 sequences, of which 30% to 45% are seen a single time; roughly 8.2% belongs to the top ten. The sequence came from a girl aged 2 to 9 with multiple sclerosis. The sample consisted of blood.

CDR3 protein: CSAPLLASNEQFF. CDR3 in DNA: TGCAGTGCCCCATTACTAGCATCCAATGAGCAGTTCTTC. The genes are TRBV20-1 and TRBJ2-1; maybe TRBD2 (6 bases). The CDR3 runs 13 residues. V was pared by 6 bases and J by 6 bases, with 15 bases between. From germline, CDR1 is DFQATT and CDR2 SNEGSKA (reference sequence).